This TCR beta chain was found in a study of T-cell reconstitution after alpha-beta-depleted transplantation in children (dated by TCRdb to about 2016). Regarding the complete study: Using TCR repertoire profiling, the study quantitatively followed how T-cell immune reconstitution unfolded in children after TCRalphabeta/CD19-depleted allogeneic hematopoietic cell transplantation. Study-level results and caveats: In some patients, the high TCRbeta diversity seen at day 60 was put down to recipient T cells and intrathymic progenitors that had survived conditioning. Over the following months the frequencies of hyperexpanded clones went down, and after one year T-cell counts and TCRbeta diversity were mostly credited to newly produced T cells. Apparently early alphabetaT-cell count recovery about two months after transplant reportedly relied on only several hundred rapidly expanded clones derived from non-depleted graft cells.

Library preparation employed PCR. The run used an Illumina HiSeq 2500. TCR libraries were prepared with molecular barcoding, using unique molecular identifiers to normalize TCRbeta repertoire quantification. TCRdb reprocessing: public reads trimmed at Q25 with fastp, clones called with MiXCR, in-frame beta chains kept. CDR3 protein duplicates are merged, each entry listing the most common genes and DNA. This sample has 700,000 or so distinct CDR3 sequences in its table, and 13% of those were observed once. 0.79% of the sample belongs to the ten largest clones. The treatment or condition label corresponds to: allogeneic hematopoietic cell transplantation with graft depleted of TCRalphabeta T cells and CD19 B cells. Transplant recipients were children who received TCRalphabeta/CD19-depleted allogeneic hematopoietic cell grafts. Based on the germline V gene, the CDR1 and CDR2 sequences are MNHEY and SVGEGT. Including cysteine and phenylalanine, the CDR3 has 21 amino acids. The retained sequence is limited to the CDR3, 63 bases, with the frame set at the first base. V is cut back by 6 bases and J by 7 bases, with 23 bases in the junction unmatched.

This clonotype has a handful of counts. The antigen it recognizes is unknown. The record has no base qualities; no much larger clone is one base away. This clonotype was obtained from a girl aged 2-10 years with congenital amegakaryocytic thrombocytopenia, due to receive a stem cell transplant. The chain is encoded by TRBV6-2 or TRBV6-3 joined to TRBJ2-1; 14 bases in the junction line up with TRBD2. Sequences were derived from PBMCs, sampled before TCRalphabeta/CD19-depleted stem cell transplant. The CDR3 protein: CASRGPPGRPGLAGVWNEQFF. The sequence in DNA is TGTGCCAGCAGAGGACCCCCGGGACGGCCGGGACTAGCGGGAGTTTGGAATGAGCAGTTCTTC.